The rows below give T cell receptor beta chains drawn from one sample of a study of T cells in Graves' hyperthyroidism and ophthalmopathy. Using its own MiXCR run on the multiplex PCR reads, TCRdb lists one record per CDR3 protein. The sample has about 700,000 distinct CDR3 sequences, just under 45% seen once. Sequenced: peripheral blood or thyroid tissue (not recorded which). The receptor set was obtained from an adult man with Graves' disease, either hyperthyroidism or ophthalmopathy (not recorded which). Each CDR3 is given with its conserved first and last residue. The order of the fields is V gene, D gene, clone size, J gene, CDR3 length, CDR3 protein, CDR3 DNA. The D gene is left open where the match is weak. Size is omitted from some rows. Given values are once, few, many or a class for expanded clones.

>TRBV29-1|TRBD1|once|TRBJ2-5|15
CSGRDRVGQQETQYF
TGCAGCGGCCGGGACAGGGTAGGGCAGCAAGAGACCCAGTACTTC
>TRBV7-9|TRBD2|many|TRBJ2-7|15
CASSGGTTGTYEQYF
TGTGCCAGCAGCGGCGGGACTACCGGGACCTACGAGCAGTACTTC
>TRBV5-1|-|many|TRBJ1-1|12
CASSSGLREAFF
TGCGCCAGCAGCTCCGGACTTCGTGAAGCTTTCTTT
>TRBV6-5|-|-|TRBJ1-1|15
CASSYSGRGNTEAFF
TGTGCCAGCAGTTACTCGGGCAGGGGGAACACTGAAGCTTTCTTT
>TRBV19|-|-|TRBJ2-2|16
CATTSQGAGSTGELFF
TGTGCCACCACGTCCCAGGGAGCCGGGTCCACCGGGGAGCTGTTTTTT
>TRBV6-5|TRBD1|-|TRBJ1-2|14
CASSYRDRNYGYTF
TGTGCCAGCAGTTACAGGGACAGAAACTATGGCTACACCTTC
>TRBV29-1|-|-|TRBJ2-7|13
CSVRVEHGYEQYF
TGCAGCGTTAGGGTGGAGCATGGCTACGAGCAGTACTTC
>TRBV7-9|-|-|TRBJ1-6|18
CASSSSIGGQGTNSPLHF
TGTGCCAGCAGCTCCTCAATTGGGGGCCAGGGGACCAATTCACCCCTCCACTTT
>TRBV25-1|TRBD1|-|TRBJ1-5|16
CASSQDWGQGGQPQHF
TGTGCCAGCAGCCAAGATTGGGGGCAGGGGGGTCAGCCCCAGCATTTT
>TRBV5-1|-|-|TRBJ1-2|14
CASSPQGVDYGYTF
TGCGCCAGCAGCCCCCAGGGCGTCGACTATGGCTACACCTTC
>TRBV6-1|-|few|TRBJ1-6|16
CASSLATGGFNSPLHF
TGTGCCAGCAGCCTTGCAACTGGGGGTTTTAATTCACCCCTCCACTTT
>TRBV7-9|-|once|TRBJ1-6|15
CASSLVGGRGSPLHF
TGTGCCAGCAGCTTAGTCGGAGGGAGGGGATCACCCCTCCACTTT
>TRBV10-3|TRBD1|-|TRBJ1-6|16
CAISESSGTGNSPLHF
TGTGCCATCAGTGAGTCCTCCGGGACAGGGAATTCACCCCTCCACTTT
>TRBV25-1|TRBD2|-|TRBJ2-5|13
CASRTSGIETQYF
TGTGCCAGCAGGACTAGCGGGATAGAGACCCAGTACTTC
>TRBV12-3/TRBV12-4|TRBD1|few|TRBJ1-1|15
CASSLRDRGGTEAFF
TGTGCCAGCAGTCTGAGGGACAGGGGGGGCACTGAAGCTTTCTTT
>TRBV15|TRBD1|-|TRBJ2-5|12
CATSRDRATQYF
TGTGCCACCAGCAGGGACAGGGCAACCCAGTACTTC
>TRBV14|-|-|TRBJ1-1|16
CASSQGGGWRNTEAFF
TGTGCCAGCAGCCAAGGGGGTGGGTGGAGGAACACTGAAGCTTTCTTT
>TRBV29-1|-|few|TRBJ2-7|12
CSVGTDWREQYF
TGCAGCGTTGGGACAGATTGGCGGGAGCAGTACTTC
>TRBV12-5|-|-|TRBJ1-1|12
CASGGGPYEAFF
TGTGCTAGTGGGGGCGGACCGTATGAAGCTTTCTTT
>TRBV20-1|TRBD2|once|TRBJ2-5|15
CSAREAGGPYETQYF
TGCAGTGCTAGAGAAGCGGGAGGGCCCTACGAGACCCAGTACTTC
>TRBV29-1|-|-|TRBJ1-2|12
CSVVRDHYGYTF
TGCAGCGTTGTACGGGACCACTATGGCTACACCTTC
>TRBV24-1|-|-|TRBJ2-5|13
CASSDRAGETQYF
TGTGCCAGCAGTGATAGGGCTGGGGAGACCCAGTACTTC
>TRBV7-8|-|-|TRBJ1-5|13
CASRTQSNQPQHF
TGTGCCAGCAGGACGCAAAGCAATCAGCCCCAGCATTTT
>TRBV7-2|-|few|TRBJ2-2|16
CASSLVASPNTGELFF
TGTGCCAGCAGCTTAGTCGCCAGCCCGAACACCGGGGAGCTGTTTTTT
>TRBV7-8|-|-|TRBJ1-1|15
CASKLLTGANTEAFF
TGTGCCAGCAAGTTACTCACAGGAGCTAACACTGAAGCTTTCTTT
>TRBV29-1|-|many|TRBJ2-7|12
CSVDVGMGAQYF
TGCAGCGTTGACGTGGGAATGGGGGCCCAGTACTTC
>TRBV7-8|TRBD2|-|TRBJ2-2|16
CASSDAAGGNTGELFF
TGTGCCAGCAGCGATGCCGCGGGGGGGAACACCGGGGAGCTGTTTTTT
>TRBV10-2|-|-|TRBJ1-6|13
CASSEGGLSPLHF
TGCGCCAGCAGTGAAGGGGGTTTGTCACCCCTCCACTTT
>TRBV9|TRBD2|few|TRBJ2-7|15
CASSVASGRFYEQYF
TGTGCCAGCAGCGTAGCAAGCGGGAGATTCTACGAGCAGTACTTC
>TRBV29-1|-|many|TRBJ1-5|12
CSVEERNQPQHF
TGCAGCGTTGAGGAGCGTAATCAGCCCCAGCATTTT
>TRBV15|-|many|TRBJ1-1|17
CATSRDDLTGTNTEAFF
TGTGCCACCAGCAGAGACGACTTGACAGGCACGAACACTGAAGCTTTCTTT
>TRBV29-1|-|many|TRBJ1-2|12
CSGQTSNYGYTF
TGCAGCGGTCAGACATCTAACTATGGCTACACCTTC
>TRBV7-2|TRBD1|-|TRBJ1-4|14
CTSSPDRANEKLFF
TGTACCAGCAGCCCAGACAGGGCTAATGAAAAACTGTTTTTT
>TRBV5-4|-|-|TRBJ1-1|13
CASSLAGQDKAFF
TGTGCCAGCAGCTTAGCGGGACAAGATAAAGCTTTCTTT
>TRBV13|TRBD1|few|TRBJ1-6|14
CASSRTGVNSPLHF
TGTGCCAGCAGCCGGACAGGAGTCAATTCACCCCTCCACTTT
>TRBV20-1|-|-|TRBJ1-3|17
CSARDIPDRRSGNTIYF
TGCAGTGCTAGAGACATACCCGACAGGCGCTCTGGAAACACCATATATTTT
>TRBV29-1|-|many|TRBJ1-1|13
CSVEDVGDTEAFF
TGCAGCGTTGAAGATGTAGGTGACACTGAAGCTTTCTTT
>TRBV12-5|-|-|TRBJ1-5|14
CASGLEASGSAQHF
TGTGCTAGTGGTTTGGAGGCCTCGGGTTCAGCCCAGCATTTT
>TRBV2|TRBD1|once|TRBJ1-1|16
CASSLGQGFMNTEAFF
TGTGCCAGCAGCCTCGGACAGGGGTTCATGAACACTGAAGCTTTCTTT
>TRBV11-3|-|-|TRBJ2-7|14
CASSSFGDHQEQYF
TGTGCCAGCAGCTCCTTCGGGGACCACCAAGAGCAGTACTTC
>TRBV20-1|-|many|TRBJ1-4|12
CSASDGGEKLFF
TGCAGTGCTTCCGACGGGGGGGAAAAACTGTTTTTT
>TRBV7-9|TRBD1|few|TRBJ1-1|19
CASQSGTGIQGGWNTEAFF
TGTGCCAGCCAATCCGGGACAGGCATCCAGGGGGGATGGAACACTGAAGCTTTCTTT
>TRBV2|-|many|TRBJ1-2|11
CASSERDILTF
TGTGCCAGCAGTGAAAGGGACATTTTAACCTTC
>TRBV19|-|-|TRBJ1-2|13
CASDRGGNYGYTF
TGTGCCAGCGACCGTGGGGGAAACTATGGCTACACCTTC
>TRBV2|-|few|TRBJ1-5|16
CASSAFNRAGDQPQHF
TGTGCCAGCAGTGCCTTTAACAGGGCGGGGGATCAGCCCCAGCATTTT
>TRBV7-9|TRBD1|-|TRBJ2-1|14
CASSRGQRGNEQFF
TGTGCCAGCAGCCGGGGACAGAGGGGCAATGAGCAGTTCTTC
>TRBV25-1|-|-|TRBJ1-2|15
CASSELTRASYGYTF
TGTGCCAGCAGTGAACTAACTCGGGCTAGCTATGGCTACACCTTC
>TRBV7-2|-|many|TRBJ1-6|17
CASSLAVAGQLNSPLHF
TGTGCCAGCAGCTTAGCTGTGGCGGGACAACTTAATTCACCCCTCCACTTT
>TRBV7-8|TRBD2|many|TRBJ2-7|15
CASSLGGLAGSEQYF
TGTGCCAGCAGCTTAGGAGGTCTAGCGGGAAGTGAGCAGTACTTC
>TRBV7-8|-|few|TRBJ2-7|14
CASSLVGTAYEQYF
TGTGCCAGCAGCTTAGTGGGGACGGCCTACGAGCAGTACTTC